This TCR beta chain originates from a study of regulatory T cells in long-lasting Graves disease. Study as a whole: Prior antithyroid drug treatment in newly diagnosed Graves' patients lasted under 3 months.

Time point defined: newly diagnosed GD, antithyroid drugs for less than 3 months. Scientists built the TCR library using RNA that was extracted from PBMCs. Libraries of TCR beta came from iRepertoire HTBI primers plus Arm-PCR of CDR3 regions. TCRdb fed the multiplex PCR reads into MiXCR, producing one record per CDR3 protein. This table has 400,000 to 500,000 distinct CDR3 sequences, 16% appearing once. Germline assignment: CDR1 MDHEN and CDR2 SYDVKM. This CDR3 region has 15 residues. With V trimmed by 6 bases and J by 2 bases, 7 bases remained unmatched. The data were also submitted as part of a second study, on T cells in Graves' hyperthyroidism and ophthalmopathy.

Sequencing used peripheral blood mononuclear cells (PBMCs), obtained at new diagnosis, from a patient treated with antithyroid drugs. This sequence joins TRBV28 and TRBJ1-5; TRBD1 agrees at 7 bases. This receptor was taken from a woman aged 25 to 39 with Graves disease. CDR3 DNA sequence: TGTGCCAGCAGCAACAGGGGATGGGGCAATCAGCCCCAGCATTTT. Translated: CASSNRGWGNQPQHF. Looking up the rest from reference TRBV28 and TRBJ1-5 gives the full variable domain: DVKVTQSSRYLVKRTGEKVFLECVQDMDHENMFWYRQDPGLGLRLIYFSYDVKMKEKGDIPEGYSVSREKKERFSLILESASTNQTSMYLCASSNRGWGNQPQHFGDGTRLSIL.